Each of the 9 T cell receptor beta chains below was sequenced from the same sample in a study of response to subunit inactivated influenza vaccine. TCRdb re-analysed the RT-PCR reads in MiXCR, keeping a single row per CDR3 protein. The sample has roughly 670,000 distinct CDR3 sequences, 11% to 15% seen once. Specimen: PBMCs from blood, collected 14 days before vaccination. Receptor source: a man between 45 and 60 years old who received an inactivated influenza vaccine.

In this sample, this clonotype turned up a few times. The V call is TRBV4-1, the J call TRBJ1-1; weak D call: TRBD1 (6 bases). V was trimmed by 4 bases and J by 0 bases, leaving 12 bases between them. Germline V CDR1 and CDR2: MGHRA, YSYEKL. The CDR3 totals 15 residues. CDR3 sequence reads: CASSPLGGLNTEAFF. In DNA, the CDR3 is TGCGCCAGCAGCCCCCTCGGGGGGCTGAACACTGAAGCTTTCTTT.

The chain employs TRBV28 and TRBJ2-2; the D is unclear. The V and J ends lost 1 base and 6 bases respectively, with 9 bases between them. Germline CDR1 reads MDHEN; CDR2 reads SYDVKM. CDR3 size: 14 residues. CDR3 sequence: CASSLSLGAGELFF. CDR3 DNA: TGTGCCAGCAGTTTATCTCTTGGAGCCGGGGAGCTGTTTTTT.

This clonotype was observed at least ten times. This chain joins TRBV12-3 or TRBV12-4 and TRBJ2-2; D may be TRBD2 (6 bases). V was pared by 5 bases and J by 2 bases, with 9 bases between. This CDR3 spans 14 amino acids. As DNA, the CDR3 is TGTGCCAGCAGTCGGACTATTAACACCGGGGAGCTGTTTTTT. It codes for CASSRTINTGELFF.

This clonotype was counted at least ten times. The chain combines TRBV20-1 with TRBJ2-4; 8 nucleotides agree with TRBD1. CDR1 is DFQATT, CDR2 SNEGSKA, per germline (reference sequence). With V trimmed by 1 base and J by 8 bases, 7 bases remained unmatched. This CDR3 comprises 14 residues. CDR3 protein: CSARAMDREDIQYF. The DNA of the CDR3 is TGCAGTGCTAGAGCCATGGACAGGGAGGACATTCAGTACTTC.

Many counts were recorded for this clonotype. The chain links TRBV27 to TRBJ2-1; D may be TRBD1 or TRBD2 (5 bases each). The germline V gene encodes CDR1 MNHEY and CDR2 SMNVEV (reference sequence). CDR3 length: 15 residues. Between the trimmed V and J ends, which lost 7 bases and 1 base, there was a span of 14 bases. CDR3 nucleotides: TGTGCCAGCAAGATCGGGACGGTTTCCTACAATGAGCAGTTCTTC. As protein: CASKIGTVSYNEQFF.

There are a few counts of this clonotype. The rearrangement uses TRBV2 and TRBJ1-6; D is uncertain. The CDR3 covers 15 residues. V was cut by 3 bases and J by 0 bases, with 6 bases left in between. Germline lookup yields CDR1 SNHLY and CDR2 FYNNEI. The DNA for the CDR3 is TGTGCCAGCAGTGACAAGAGCTCCTATAATTCACCCCTCCACTTT. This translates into CASSDKSSYNSPLHF. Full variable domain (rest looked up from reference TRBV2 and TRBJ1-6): EPEVTQTPSHQVTQMGQEVILRCVPISNHLYFYWYRQILGQKVEFLVSFYNNEISEKSEIFDDQFSVERPDGSNFTLKIRSTKLEDSAMYFCASSDKSSYNSPLHFGNGTRLTVT.

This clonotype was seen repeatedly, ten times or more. The CDR3 reads CAISELGTVSYEQYF. The CDR3 DNA sequence: TGTGCCATCAGTGAGCTAGGGACAGTCTCCTACGAGCAGTACTTC. The chain couples TRBV10-3 to TRBJ2-7; 7 bases map to TRBD1. Germline V gene lookup returns CDR1 ENHRY and CDR2 SYGVKD. The CDR3 length is 15 residues. Germline trimming cut 2 bases from V and 0 bases from J; bases unmatched to any gene: 4.

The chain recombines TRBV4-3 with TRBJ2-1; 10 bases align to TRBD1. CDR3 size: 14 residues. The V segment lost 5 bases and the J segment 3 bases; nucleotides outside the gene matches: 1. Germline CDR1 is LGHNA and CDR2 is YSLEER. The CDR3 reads CASSDRGLYNEQFF. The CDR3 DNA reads TGCGCCAGCAGCGACAGGGGGCTCTACAATGAGCAGTTCTTC.

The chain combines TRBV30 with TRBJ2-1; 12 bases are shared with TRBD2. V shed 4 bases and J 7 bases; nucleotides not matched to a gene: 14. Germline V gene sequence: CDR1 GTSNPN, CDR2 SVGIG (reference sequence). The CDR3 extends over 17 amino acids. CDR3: CAWTSGGDQVGSNEQFF. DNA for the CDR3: TGTGCCTGGACTAGCGGGGGGGACCAAGTGGGAAGTAATGAGCAGTTCTTC.